The 7 T cell receptor beta chains reported below all come from one sample, sequenced in a study of T cells after yellow fever vaccination. One entry per CDR3 protein, called by TCRdb with MiXCR from the 5' RACE reads. The data show some 300,000 distinct CDR3 sequences, about 10% seen once. This specimen consisted of CD4+ T cells sorted from PBMCs, obtained 5 days after the yellow fever booster vaccination. Receptor source: a man aged 18 to 30 who received the YFV17D yellow fever vaccine.

The chain couples TRBV7-2 to TRBJ1-2; D is unresolved. Germline assignment: CDR1 SGHTA and CDR2 FQGNSA. V was trimmed by 3 bases and J by 4 bases, leaving 9 bases between them. CDR3 length: 13 amino acids. CDR3 nucleotides: TGTGCCAGCAGCTTCGCTCAACTCTATGGCTACACCTTC. Protein: CASSFAQLYGYTF.

The V and J genes are TRBV7-2 and TRBJ1-1, with D unclear. The CDR3 sequence is 15 residues long. The germline gives CDR1 SGHTA, CDR2 FQGNSA. Trimming left V 5 bases short and J 3 bases short, with 16 bases between. The CDR3: CASSLYRRGYTEAFF. In nucleotides, the CDR3 is TGTGCCAGCAGCCTTTATCGTCGCGGGTACACTGAAGCTTTCTTT.

This clonotype was counted between two and nine times. This chain uses TRBV20-1 with TRBJ1-5; D gene unclear. With 0 bases removed from V and 6 bases from J, the gap between germline ends came to 12 bases. This CDR3 region has 14 residues. Germline CDR1 reads DFQATT; CDR2 reads SNEGSKA (reference sequence). The CDR3 bases are TGCAGTGCTAGAGATAACCGGGGTGGTCAGCCCCAGCATTTT. This sequence encodes CSARDNRGGQPQHF.

The table lists this clonotype with a few counts. The chain is built from TRBV9 and TRBJ2-3; 10 bases match TRBD2. Germline V gene sequence: CDR1 SGDLS, CDR2 YYNGEE. V was clipped by 4 bases and J by 2 bases; unmatched bases: 10. The CDR3 covers 17 residues. CDR3 loop: CASSPGVAGGVTDTQYF. The DNA for the CDR3 is TGTGCCAGCAGCCCAGGGGTAGCGGGGGGCGTCACAGATACGCAGTATTTT.

This clonotype was recorded at least ten times. The chain employs TRBV20-1 and TRBJ2-5, with TRBD2 identical over 7 bases. The CDR3 covers 14 residues. J was trimmed by 2 bases and V by 1 base; bases with no gene match: 4. The germline gives CDR1 DFQATT, CDR2 SNEGSKA (reference sequence). This CDR3 reads CSARGGGTQETQYF. The CDR3 bases are TGCAGTGCTAGAGGCGGGGGAACTCAAGAGACCCAGTACTTC.

The genes are TRBV18 and TRBJ2-6; D possibly matches TRBD1 or TRBD2 (5 bases each). Germline V CDR1 and CDR2: KGHSH, LQKENI. Trimming pared 4 bases from V and 4 bases from J, leaving 8 bases between. The CDR3 runs to 14 residues. The CDR3 region is CASSRDAGANVLTF. CDR3 DNA: TGTGCCAGCTCACGGGACGCCGGGGCCAACGTCCTGACTTTC.

The J gene is TRBJ2-1, the V gene TRBV18; no firm D call. V lost 1 base and J lost 6, with 7 bases in between. The CDR3 loop spans 13 amino acids. The germline V gene encodes CDR1 KGHSH and CDR2 LQKENI. The CDR3 sequence: CASSPRQSNEQFF. CDR3 DNA: TGTGCCAGCTCACCACGCCAGAGCAATGAGCAGTTCTTC.